The 3 T cell receptor beta chains listed next were all sequenced from one sample in a study of control samples from healthy donors and cancer patients. This table comes from immunoSEQ multiplex PCR, and its TCRdb copy is limited to in-frame clones, with some not included. The repertoire consists of approximately 130,000 clones, with around nine tenths occurring once and the leading ten covering 9.5% to 13%. The material sequenced was blood. The receptors come from a man aged 25 to 40 in good health.

The chain employs TRBV19 and TRBJ1-1; 8 nucleotides match TRBD1. V lost 4 bases and J lost 6; bases outside the gene matches: 4. This CDR3 spans 13 amino acids. The germline V gene encodes CDR1 LNHDA and CDR2 SQIVND (reference sequence). DNA of the CDR3: TGTGCCAGTAGTAAGGACAGGGAAGCTGAAGCTTTCTTT. Translated: CASSKDREAEAFF. The variable domain in full, with the rest retrieved from reference TRBV19 and TRBJ1-1, is DGGITQSPKYLFRKEGQNVTLSCEQNLNHDAMYWYRQDPGQGLRLIYYSQIVNDFQKGDIAEGYSVSREKKESFPLTVTSAQKNPTAFYLCASSKDREAEAFFGQGTRLTVV.

The chain uses TRBV20-1 and TRBJ2-1, with 9 nucleotides matching TRBD2. V gave up 3 bases and J gave up 9 bases; unmatched junction bases: 12. Germline V CDR1 and CDR2: DFQATT, SNEGSKA (reference sequence). CDR3 length equals 15 residues. The chain's CDR3 is CSASDPLAGGGEQFF. In DNA, the CDR3 is TGCAGTGCTAGTGACCCACTAGCGGGTGGAGGTGAGCAGTTCTTC.

This clone was found once. The genes are TRBV6-5 and TRBJ1-5, with D tentatively TRBD1 (5 bases). V was cut by 10 bases and J by 4 bases, with 14 bases left in between. The germline CDR1 and CDR2 sequences are MNHEY and SVGAGI. CDR3 length equals 13 residues. The DNA of the CDR3 is TGTGCCACGACGGCGGGGGGAAATCAGCCCCAGCATTTT. It encodes CATTAGGNQPQHF.